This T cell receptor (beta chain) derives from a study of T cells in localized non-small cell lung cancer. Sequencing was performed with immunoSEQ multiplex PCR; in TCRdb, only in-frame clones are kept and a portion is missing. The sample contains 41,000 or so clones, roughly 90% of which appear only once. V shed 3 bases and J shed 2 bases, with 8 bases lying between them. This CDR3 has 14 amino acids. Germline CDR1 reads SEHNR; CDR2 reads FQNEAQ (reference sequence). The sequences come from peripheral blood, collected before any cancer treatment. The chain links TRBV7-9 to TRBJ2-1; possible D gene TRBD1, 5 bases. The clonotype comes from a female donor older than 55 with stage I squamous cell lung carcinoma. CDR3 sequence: CASSFGHTYNEQFF. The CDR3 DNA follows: TGTGCCAGCAGCTTCGGACATACCTACAATGAGCAGTTCTTC.